This T cell receptor (beta chain) was recovered during a study of type 1 regulatory T cells. The wider study: T-allo10 is an in vitro-generated, Tr1-enriched CD4 T cell product specific for alloantigen. Study results and limitations: Tr1 cells had a more restricted TCR repertoire than non-Tr1 cells.

This CDR3 contains 12 residues. Germline CDR1 is MNHEY and CDR2 is SMNVEV (reference sequence). Trimming cost V 2 bases and J 9 bases, with 5 bases left between them. MiXCR was run by TCRdb on the reads, yielding one entry per CDR3 protein. Among fewer than 80,000 distinct CDR3 sequences listed, under 25% were seen once. Concerning this clonotype itself: Its target is unknown.

Sequenced sample: cultured type 1 regulatory T (Tr1) cells, either the whole culture or a sorted fraction (not recorded which). The source of this sequence is a human donor in good health. This rearrangement joins TRBV27 to TRBJ1-6, with D unclear. CDR3 loop: CASSLNGSPLHF. The CDR3 nucleotides are TGTGCCAGCAGTTTAAATGGTTCACCCCTCCACTTT.